This T cell receptor (beta chain) was profiled in a study of long-term antiretroviral therapy in people with HIV. Overall study results and limits: Absence of data on ART adherence, viral resistance or therapy changes was noted. HIV repertoires showed narrower CDR3 length ranges than controls.

Assay version v3.0 of immunoSEQ was used, and it was run at survey level. TCRdb's copy holds only in-frame clones and misses some; the assay was immunoSEQ multiplex PCR. Of roughly 28,000 clones listed, approximately 81% are singletons. CDR3 length: 16 amino acids. Germline assignment: CDR1 SGHAT and CDR2 FQNNGV. Germline trimming cut 4 bases from V and 6 bases from J; bases unmatched to any gene: 8. Turning to this clone: The antigen remains undetermined.

This specimen consisted of unsorted PBMCs, obtained 3 years after starting antiretroviral therapy. V and J are TRBV11-2 and TRBJ2-3, with 12 positions matching TRBD2. This clonotype was sampled from a man aged 35 to 55 with HIV. CDR3 amino acids: CASSSPSGRAGDTQYF. CDR3 sequence (DNA): TGTGCCAGCAGCTCCCCTAGCGGGAGGGCCGGGGATACGCAGTATTTT.